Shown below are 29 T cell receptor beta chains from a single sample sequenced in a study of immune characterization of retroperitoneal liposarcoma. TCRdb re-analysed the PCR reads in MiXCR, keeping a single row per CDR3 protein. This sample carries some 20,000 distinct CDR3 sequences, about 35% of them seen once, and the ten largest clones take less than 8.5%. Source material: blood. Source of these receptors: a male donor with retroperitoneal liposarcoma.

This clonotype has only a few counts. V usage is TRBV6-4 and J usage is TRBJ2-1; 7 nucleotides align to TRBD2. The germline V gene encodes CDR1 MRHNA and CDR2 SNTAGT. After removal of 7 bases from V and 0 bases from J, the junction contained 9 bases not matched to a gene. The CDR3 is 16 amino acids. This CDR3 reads CASTPDLAVSYNEQFF. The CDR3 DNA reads TGTGCCAGCACCCCGGACCTAGCGGTCTCCTACAATGAGCAGTTCTTC.

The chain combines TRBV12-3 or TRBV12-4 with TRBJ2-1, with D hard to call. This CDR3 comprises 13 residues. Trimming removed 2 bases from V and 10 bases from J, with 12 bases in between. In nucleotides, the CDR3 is TGTGCCAGCAGTTTACTGGGCAGCTACGAGCAGTTCTTC. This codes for CASSLLGSYEQFF.

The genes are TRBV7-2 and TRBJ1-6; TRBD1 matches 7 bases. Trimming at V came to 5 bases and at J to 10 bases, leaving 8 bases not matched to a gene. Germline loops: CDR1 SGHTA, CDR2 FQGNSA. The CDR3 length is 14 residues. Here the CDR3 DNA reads TGTGCCAGCAGCCCTGGACAGGTCAGCTCACCCCTCCACTTT. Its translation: CASSPGQVSSPLHF.

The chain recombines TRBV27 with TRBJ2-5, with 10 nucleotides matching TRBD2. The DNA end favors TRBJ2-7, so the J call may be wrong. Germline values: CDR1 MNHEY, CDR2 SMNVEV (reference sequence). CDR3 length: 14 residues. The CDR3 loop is CASPTPSGGYEQYF. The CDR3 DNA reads TGTGCCAGCCCAACCCCTAGCGGGGGTTACGAGCAGTACTTC.

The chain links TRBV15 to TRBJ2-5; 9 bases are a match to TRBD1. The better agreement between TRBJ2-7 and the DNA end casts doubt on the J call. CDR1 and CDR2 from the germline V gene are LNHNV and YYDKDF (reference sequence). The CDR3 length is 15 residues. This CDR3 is CATSRSRDRAAEQYF. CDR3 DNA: TGTGCCACCAGCAGATCCCGGGACAGGGCGGCCGAGCAGTACTTC.

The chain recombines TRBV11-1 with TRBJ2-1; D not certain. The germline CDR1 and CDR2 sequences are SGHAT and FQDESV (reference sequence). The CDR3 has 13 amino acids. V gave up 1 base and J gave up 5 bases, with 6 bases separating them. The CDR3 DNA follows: TGTGCCAGCAGCTTAGGCAGGCACAATGAGCAGTTCTTC. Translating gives CASSLGRHNEQFF. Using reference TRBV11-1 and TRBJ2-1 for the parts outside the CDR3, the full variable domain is EAEVAQSPRYKITEKSQAVAFWCDPISGHATLYWYRQILGQGPELLVQFQDESVVDDSQLPKDRFSAERLKGVDSTLKIQPAELGDSAMYLCASSLGRHNEQFFGPGTRLTVL.

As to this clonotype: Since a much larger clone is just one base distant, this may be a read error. CDR3 coding DNA: TGTGCCAGCAGCATCGGGGAGAGCCTCTACGAGCAGTTCTTC. It is translated as CASSIGESLYEQFF. V is TRBV7-2 and J is TRBJ2-1; D might be TRBD2 (5 bases). From germline, CDR1 is SGHTA and CDR2 FQGNSA. The V and J ends lost 5 bases and 10 bases respectively, with 18 bases between them. This CDR3 contains 14 residues.

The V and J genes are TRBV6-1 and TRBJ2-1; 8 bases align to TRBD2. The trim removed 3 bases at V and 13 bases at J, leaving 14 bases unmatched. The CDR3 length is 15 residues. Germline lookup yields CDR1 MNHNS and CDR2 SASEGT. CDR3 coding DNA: TGTGCCAGCAGTGAGAGGCCGGGACTAGAAGGGGACCAGTTCTTC. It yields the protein CASSERPGLEGDQFF.

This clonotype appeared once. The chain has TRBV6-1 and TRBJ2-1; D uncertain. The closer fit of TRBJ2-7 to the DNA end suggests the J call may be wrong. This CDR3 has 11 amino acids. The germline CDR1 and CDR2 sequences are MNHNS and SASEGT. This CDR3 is CASSPVGEQYF. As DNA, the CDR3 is TGTGCCAGCAGCCCCGTAGGTGAGCAGTACTTC.

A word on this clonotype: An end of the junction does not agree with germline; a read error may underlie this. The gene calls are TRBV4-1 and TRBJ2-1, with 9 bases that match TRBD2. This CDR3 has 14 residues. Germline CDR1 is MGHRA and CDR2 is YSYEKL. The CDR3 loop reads CASSRSGSNNEQFF. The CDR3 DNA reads TGTGCCAGCAGCCGTAGCGGGAGTAACAATGAGCAGTTCTTC.

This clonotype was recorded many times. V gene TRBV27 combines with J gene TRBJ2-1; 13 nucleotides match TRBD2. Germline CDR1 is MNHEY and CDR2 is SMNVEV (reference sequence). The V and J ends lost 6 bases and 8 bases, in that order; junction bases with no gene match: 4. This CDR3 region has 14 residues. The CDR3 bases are TGTGCCAGCAGGAGACTAGCGGGGGGCGATGAGCAGTTCTTC. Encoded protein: CASRRLAGGDEQFF.

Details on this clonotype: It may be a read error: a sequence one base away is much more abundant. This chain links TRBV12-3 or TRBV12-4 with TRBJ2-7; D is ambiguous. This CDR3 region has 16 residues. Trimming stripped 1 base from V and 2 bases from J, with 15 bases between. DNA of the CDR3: TGTGCCAGCAGTTTAGTGGCAGGCACTCCGCCCTACGAGCAGTACTTC. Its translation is CASSLVAGTPPYEQYF.

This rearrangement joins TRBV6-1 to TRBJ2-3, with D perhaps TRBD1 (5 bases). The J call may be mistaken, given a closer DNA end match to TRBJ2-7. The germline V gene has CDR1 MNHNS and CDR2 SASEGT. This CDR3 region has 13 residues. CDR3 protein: CASKRGSYNEQYF. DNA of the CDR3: TGTGCCAGCAAAAGGGGTTCCTACAATGAGCAGTACTTC.

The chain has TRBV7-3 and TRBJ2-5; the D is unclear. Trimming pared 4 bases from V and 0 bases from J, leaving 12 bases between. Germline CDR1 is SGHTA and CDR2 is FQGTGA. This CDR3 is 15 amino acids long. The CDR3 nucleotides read TGTGCCAGCAGCTCTACTCTCAGCGACCAAGAGACCCAGTACTTC. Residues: CASSSTLSDQETQYF.

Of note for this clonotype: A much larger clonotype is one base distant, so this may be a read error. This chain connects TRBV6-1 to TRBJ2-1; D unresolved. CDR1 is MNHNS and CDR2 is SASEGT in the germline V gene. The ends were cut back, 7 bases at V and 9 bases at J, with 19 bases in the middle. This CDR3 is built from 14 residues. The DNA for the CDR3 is TGTGCCAGCAAGCCGGTGGAAGACTTCGGTGAGCAGTTCTTC. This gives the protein CASKPVEDFGEQFF.

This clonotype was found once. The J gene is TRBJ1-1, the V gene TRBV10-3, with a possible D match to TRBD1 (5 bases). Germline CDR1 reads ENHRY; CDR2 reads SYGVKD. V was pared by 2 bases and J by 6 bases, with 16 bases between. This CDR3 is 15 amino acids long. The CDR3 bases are TGTGCCATCAGTGAGGCGGGGCAACATCGGGCTGAAGCTTTCTTT. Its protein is CAISEAGQHRAEAFF.

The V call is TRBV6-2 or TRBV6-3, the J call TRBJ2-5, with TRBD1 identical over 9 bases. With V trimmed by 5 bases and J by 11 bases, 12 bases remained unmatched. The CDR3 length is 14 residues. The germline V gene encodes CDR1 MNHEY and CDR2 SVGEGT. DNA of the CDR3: TGTGCCAGCAGTCCTCCTGGGACAGGGCTTGAGCAGTACTTC. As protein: CASSPPGTGLEQYF.

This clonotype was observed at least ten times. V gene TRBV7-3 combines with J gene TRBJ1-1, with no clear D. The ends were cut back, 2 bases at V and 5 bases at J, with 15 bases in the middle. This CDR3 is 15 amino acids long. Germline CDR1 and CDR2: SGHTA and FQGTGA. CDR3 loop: CASSLDDVAGTEAFF. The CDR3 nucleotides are TGTGCCAGCAGCTTAGATGATGTTGCGGGGACTGAAGCTTTCTTT.

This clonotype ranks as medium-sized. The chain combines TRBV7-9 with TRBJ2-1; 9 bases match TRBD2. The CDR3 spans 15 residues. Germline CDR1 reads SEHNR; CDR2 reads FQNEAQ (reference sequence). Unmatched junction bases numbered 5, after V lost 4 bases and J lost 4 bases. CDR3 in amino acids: CASSSLAGVYNEQFF. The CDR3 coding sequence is TGTGCCAGCAGCTCTTTAGCGGGGGTATACAATGAGCAGTTCTTC.

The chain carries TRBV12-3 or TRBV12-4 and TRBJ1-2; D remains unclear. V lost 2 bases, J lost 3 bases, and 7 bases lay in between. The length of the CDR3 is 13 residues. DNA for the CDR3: TGTGCCAGCAGTTTATTGTACGACTATGGCTACACCTTC. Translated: CASSLLYDYGYTF.

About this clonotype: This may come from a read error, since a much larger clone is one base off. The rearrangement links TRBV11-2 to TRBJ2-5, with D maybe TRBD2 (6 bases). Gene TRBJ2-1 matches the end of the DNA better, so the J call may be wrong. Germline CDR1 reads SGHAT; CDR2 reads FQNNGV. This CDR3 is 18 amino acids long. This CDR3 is CVSSKMRAGTSSSYEQFF. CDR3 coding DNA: TGTGTCAGCAGCAAAATGAGAGCCGGGACTTCGAGCTCCTACGAGCAGTTCTTC.

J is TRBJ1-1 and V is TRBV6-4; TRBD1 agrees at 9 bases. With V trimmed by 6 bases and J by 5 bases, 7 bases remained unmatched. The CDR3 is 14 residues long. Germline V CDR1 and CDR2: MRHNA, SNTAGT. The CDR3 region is CASSVTGGMTEAFF. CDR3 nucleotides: TGTGCCAGCAGCGTGACAGGGGGGATGACTGAAGCTTTCTTT.

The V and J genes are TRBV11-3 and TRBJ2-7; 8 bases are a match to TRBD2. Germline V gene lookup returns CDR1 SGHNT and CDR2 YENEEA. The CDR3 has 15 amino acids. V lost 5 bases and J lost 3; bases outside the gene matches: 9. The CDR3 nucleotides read TGTGCCAGCAGCCCCCGGGGGGGATTGAGCTACGAGCAGTACTTC. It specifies CASSPRGGLSYEQYF. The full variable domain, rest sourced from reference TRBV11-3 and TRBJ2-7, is EAGVVQSPRYKIIEKKQPVAFWCNPISGHNTLYWYLQNLGQGPELLIRYENEEAVDDSQLPKDRFSAERLKGVDSTLKIQPAELGDSAVYLCASSPRGGLSYEQYFGPGTRLTVT.

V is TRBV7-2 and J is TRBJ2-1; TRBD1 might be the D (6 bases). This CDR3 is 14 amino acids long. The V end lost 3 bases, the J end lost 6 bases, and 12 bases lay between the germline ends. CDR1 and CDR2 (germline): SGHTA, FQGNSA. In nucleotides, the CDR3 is TGTGCCAGCAGCTTCCAGGGGTTCGGCAATGAGCAGTTCTTC. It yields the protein CASSFQGFGNEQFF.

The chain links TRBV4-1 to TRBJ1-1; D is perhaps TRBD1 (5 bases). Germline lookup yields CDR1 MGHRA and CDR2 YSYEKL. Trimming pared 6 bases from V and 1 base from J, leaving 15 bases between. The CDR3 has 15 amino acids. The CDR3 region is CASRTSPTGNTEAFF. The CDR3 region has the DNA TGCGCCAGCAGAACCTCCCCAACAGGGAACACTGAAGCTTTCTTT.

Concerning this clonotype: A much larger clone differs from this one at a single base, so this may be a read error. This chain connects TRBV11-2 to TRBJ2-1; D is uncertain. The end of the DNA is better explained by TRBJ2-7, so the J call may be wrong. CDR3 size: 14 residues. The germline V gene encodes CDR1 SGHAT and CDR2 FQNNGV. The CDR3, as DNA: TGTGCCAGCAGCTTCGCCGGGCCCAGCTACGAGCAGTACTTC. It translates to CASSFAGPSYEQYF.

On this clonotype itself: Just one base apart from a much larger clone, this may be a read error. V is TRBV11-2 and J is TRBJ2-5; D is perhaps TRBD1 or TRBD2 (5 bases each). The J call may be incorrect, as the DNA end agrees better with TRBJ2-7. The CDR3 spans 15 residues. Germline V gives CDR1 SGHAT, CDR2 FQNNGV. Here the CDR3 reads CVSSLAFGGTYEQYF. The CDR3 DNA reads TGTGTCAGCAGCTTAGCTTTTGGGGGAACCTACGAGCAGTACTTC.

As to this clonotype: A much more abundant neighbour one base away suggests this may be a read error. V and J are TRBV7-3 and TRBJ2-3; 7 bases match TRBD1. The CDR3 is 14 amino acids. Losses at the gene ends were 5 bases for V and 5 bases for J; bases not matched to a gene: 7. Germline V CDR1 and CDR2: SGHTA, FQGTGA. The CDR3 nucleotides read TGTGCCAGCAGCCCAGGGGGAGCGGTAGATACGCAGTATTTT. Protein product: CASSPGGAVDTQYF.

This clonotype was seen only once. The CDR3 sequence: CASSFARRGADYEQYF. CDR3 nucleotides: TGTGCCAGCAGTTTCGCTCGGCGGGGGGCGGACTACGAGCAGTACTTC. The chain combines TRBV27 with TRBJ2-7, with 8 bases fitting TRBD2. CDR1 and CDR2 from the germline V gene are MNHEY and SMNVEV (reference sequence). With V trimmed by 3 bases and J by 3 bases, 10 bases remained unmatched. This CDR3 is built from 16 residues.